This T cell receptor beta chain was sequenced during a study of T cells in Graves' hyperthyroidism and ophthalmopathy. The study's findings and limits: Ophthalmopathy and stable hyperthyroidism were separated by a 13 V-J model.

Stable disease denoted Graves' hyperthyroidism without ophthalmopathy progression within 18 months. Pregnant or lactating patients were excluded, as were those with uncontrolled infection or other autoimmune disease. Researchers took RNA transcripts and amplified the TCR beta CDR3 regions from them. With the HTBI primer set, the TCR CDR3 went through a first round of RT-PCR. TCRdb re-analysed the multiplex PCR reads in MiXCR, keeping a single row per CDR3 protein. Found here are approximately 430,000 distinct CDR3 sequences, less than 20% of them singletons; the top ten hold about 7.7%. This CDR3 spans 13 amino acids. Deletions cut 7 bases from V and 7 bases from J, with 14 bases between. This clonotype has at least ten counts. The antigen is undetermined.

The source material was blood. The V gene is TRBV12-3 or TRBV12-4, the J gene TRBJ2-1; no reliable D call. The TCR originated in a woman aged 18-30 years with Graves' hyperthyroidism. The CDR3 protein is CASTTPPGNEQFF. Here the CDR3 DNA reads TGTGCCAGCACCACCCCCCCCGGGAATGAGCAGTTCTTC.